Following are 30 T cell receptor beta chains from one sample sequenced in a study of blood T cell repertoires in COVID-19 (dated by TCRdb to about 2020). The library was generated by the immunoSEQ multiplex PCR assay. The source is immuneACCESS, and TCRdb retained only in-frame sequences with V and J called. Part of the clones is not carried over; for the studies checked, unresolved V genes explain less than half of this, and the remainder is unexplained. Across this sample there are under 450,000 clones, with about 86% seen only once. The ten largest clones capture roughly 6.6% of the sample. Sequenced input: peripheral blood. Every receptor here comes from a woman between 55 and 75 years old with COVID-19, enrolled during active disease.

The chain combines TRBV5-1 with TRBJ2-2; no reliable D call. CDR1 SGHRS and CDR2 YFSETQ come from the germline V gene. The V gene lost 1 base and the J gene lost 5 bases, with 21 bases spanning the gap. The CDR3 contains 18 residues. In DNA, the CDR3 is TGCGCCAGCAGCTTGCCCCGCTCCTACTTAGAAGAGACCGGGGAGCTGTTTTTT. Encoded protein: CASSLPRSYLEETGELFF. Drawing the rest from reference TRBV5-1 and TRBJ2-2, the complete variable domain is KAGVTQTPRYLIKTRGQQVTLSCSPISGHRSVSWYQQTPGQGLQFLFEYFSETQRNKGNFPGRFSGRQFSNSRSEMNVSTLELGDSALYLCASSLPRSYLEETGELFFGEGSRLTVL.

V usage is TRBV27 and J usage is TRBJ1-2, with TRBD1 matching 9 bases. Trimming cost V 8 bases and J 7 bases; bases outside gene matches: 5. The CDR3 contains 12 residues. The germline CDR1 and CDR2 sequences are MNHEY and SMNVEV (reference sequence). The CDR3 bases are TGTGCCAGCGGGACAGGGCATGGTGGCTACACCTTC. Amino acid sequence: CASGTGHGGYTF.

For this clone: It may be a read error: a sequence one base away is much more abundant. CDR3 residues: CASSFTSGKETQYF. CDR3 nucleotides: TGTGCCAGCAGCTTTACTAGCGGAAAAGAGACCCAGTACTTC. The gene calls are TRBV11-3 and TRBJ2-5; 8 nucleotides match TRBD2. Germline assignment: CDR1 SGHNT and CDR2 YENEEA. This CDR3 comprises 14 residues. V lost 3 bases to trimming and J lost 3 bases; unmatched junction nucleotides: 3.

The V and J genes are TRBV5-1 and TRBJ2-5, with D perhaps matching TRBD1 (6 bases). This CDR3 spans 15 amino acids. Germline CDR1 and CDR2: SGHRS and YFSETQ. V lost 0 bases and J 6 bases, leaving 15 bases between the germline ends. CDR3 loop: CASSLAGAIEKTQYF. CDR3 DNA sequence: TGCGCCAGCAGCTTGGCAGGGGCTATCGAAAAGACCCAGTACTTC.

The chain is built from TRBV19 and TRBJ1-2; 7 positions match TRBD1. CDR1 and CDR2 (germline): LNHDA, SQIVND (reference sequence). The CDR3 runs 15 residues. V was pared by 5 bases and J by 3 bases, with 9 bases of the junction left unmatched. CDR3 residues: CASSGWNRGDYGYTF. The CDR3 DNA sequence: TGTGCCAGTAGTGGCTGGAACAGGGGCGACTATGGCTACACCTTC.

The rearrangement uses TRBV7-2 and TRBJ2-7, with a tentative D call TRBD1 (5 bases). Germline assignment: CDR1 SGHTA and CDR2 FQGNSA. The V end lost 5 bases, the J end lost 0 bases, and 11 bases lay between the germline ends. This CDR3 contains 14 residues. CDR3: CASSKDIHSYEQYF. CDR3 DNA: TGTGCCAGCAGCAAGGACATACACTCCTACGAGCAGTACTTC. The whole variable domain, remainder taken from reference TRBV7-2 and TRBJ2-7, is GAGVSQSPSNKVTEKGKDVELRCDPISGHTALYWYRQSLGQGLEFLIYFQGNSAPDKSGLPSDRFSAERTGGSVSTLTIQRTQQEDSAVYLCASSKDIHSYEQYFGPGTRLTVT.

This chain uses TRBV7-9 with TRBJ2-3; tentative D call: TRBD1 (5 bases). The germline CDR1 and CDR2 sequences are SEHNR and FQNEAQ (reference sequence). The CDR3 is made up of 14 amino acids. V lost 2 bases and J 3 bases, leaving 9 bases between the germline ends. The CDR3 protein is CASSLRQGTDTQYF. CDR3 coding DNA: TGTGCCAGCAGCTTACGCCAGGGAACAGATACGCAGTATTTT.

This CDR3 is CASGRDRGKYEQYF. The CDR3 nucleotides are TGTGCCTCTGGGAGGGACAGGGGGAAATACGAGCAGTACTTC. This chain joins TRBV30 and TRBJ2-7; TRBD1 matches at 11 bases. V lost 7 bases and J lost 4; bases outside the gene matches: 9. CDR3 length equals 14 residues. Germline V gives CDR1 GTSNPN, CDR2 SVGIG (reference sequence).

The V gene is TRBV30, the J gene TRBJ2-7; D may be TRBD1 (5 bases). The CDR3 totals 14 residues. CDR1 and CDR2 from the germline V gene are GTSNPN and SVGIG (reference sequence). The germline V and J ends were trimmed by 5 bases and 2 bases, with 16 bases remaining between them. CDR3 nucleotide sequence: TGTGCCTGGGCCCGGGCTTCAGGGACCTACGAGCAGTACTTC. It is translated as CAWARASGTYEQYF.

The chain couples TRBV9 to TRBJ1-1, with D possibly matching TRBD1 (5 bases). V was shortened by 0 bases and J by 6 bases, with 12 bases between the two germline ends. This CDR3 has 14 residues. Germline CDR1 reads SGDLS; CDR2 reads YYNGEE. CDR3 loop: CASSVEGSGPEAFF. Written as DNA, the CDR3 is TGTGCCAGCAGCGTAGAGGGGAGCGGGCCTGAAGCTTTCTTT. Full variable domain (rest looked up from reference TRBV9 and TRBJ1-1): DSGVTQTPKHLITATGQRVTLRCSPRSGDLSVYWYQQSLDQGLQFLIQYYNGEERAKGNILERFSAQQFPDLHSELNLSSLELGDSALYFCASSVEGSGPEAFFGQGTRLTVV.

The genes are TRBV5-1 and TRBJ1-1; D gene uncertain. The germline V gene has CDR1 SGHRS and CDR2 YFSETQ. The CDR3 runs 13 residues. Trimming removed 2 bases from V and 0 bases from J, with 5 bases in between. The CDR3 loop reads CASSFEVNTEAFF. CDR3 DNA: TGCGCCAGCAGCTTTGAGGTGAACACTGAAGCTTTCTTT.

This clone was counted a single time. The rearrangement uses TRBV7-2 and TRBJ2-1, with 12 bases identical to TRBD2. The CDR3 contains 16 residues. The germline V gene encodes CDR1 SGHTA and CDR2 FQGNSA. Unmatched junction bases numbered 8, after V lost 5 bases and J lost 6 bases. The CDR3 sequence: CASSPDLAGGLNEQFF. The CDR3 nucleotides are TGTGCCAGCAGCCCCGATCTAGCGGGGGGGCTCAATGAGCAGTTCTTC.

This clone was observed once. The rearrangement joins TRBV7-8 to TRBJ2-2; 9 nucleotides match TRBD1. Looked up from germline, CDR1 is SGHVS and CDR2 is FQNEAQ. This CDR3 contains 16 residues. The ends lost 3 bases at V and 0 bases at J; junction bases unmatched: 2. For the CDR3, the DNA is TGTGCCAGCAGCTTCCGGGACAGGGCGAACACCGGGGAGCTGTTTTTT. Translating gives CASSFRDRANTGELFF.

This chain links TRBV4-1 with TRBJ1-1, with D possibly being TRBD1 (5 bases). There are 15 residues in the CDR3. Trimming shortened V by 4 bases and J by 1 base, and 13 bases separated the two germline ends. The V gene's germline CDR1 is MGHRA and CDR2 YSYEKL. The CDR3: CASSRPMGGNTEAFF. The CDR3 nucleotides are TGCGCCAGCAGCCGGCCCATGGGGGGGAACACTGAAGCTTTCTTT.

The J gene is TRBJ1-3, the V gene TRBV6-2 or TRBV6-3, with D hard to call. CDR3 length: 16 residues. Per the germline V gene, CDR1 is MNHEY and CDR2 is SVGEGT. Trimming removed 0 bases from V and 0 bases from J, with 9 bases in between. In nucleotides, the CDR3 is TGTGCCAGCAGTTACTCGACAACACTCTCTGGAAACACCATATATTTT. Its protein is CASSYSTTLSGNTIYF.

The J gene is TRBJ1-2, the V gene TRBV7-2, with 7 bases matching TRBD1. There are 17 residues in the CDR3. The germline CDR1 and CDR2 sequences are SGHTA and FQGNSA. Unmatched junction bases numbered 11, after V lost 2 bases and J lost 2 bases. CDR3 sequence: CASSLIPGTEINYGYTF. The CDR3 nucleotides are TGTGCCAGCAGCTTAATACCCGGGACAGAGATAAACTATGGCTACACCTTC. Drawing the rest from reference TRBV7-2 and TRBJ1-2, the complete variable domain is GAGVSQSPSNKVTEKGKDVELRCDPISGHTALYWYRQSLGQGLEFLIYFQGNSAPDKSGLPSDRFSAERTGGSVSTLTIQRTQQEDSAVYLCASSLIPGTEINYGYTFGSGTRLTVV.

DNA for the CDR3: TGTGCCAGCAGCTTAGCGCTAGCGGGGGATTACCACACCGGGGAGCTGTTTTTT. Protein product: CASSLALAGDYHTGELFF. The chain has TRBV11-3 and TRBJ2-2, with 10 bases that match TRBD2. There are 18 residues in the CDR3. Germline values: CDR1 SGHNT, CDR2 YENEEA. With 1 base clipped from V and 3 bases from J, the junction kept 8 bases outside the gene matches.

The chain uses TRBV12-3 or TRBV12-4 and TRBJ2-5; D remains unclear. V was clipped by 6 bases and J by 2 bases, with 7 bases between them. CDR3 length equals 12 residues. CDR3 nucleotide sequence: TGTGCCAGCAGGTTCAGGCAAGAGACCCAGTACTTC. This sequence encodes CASRFRQETQYF.

Remarks on this clone: Other DNA sequences in the same sample also yield this CDR3. This sequence joins TRBV5-1 and TRBJ2-5, with 8 bases fitting TRBD1. V shed 0 bases, J shed 2 bases, and the junction held 3 bases outside the gene matches. The length of the CDR3 is 15 residues. Germline lookup yields CDR1 SGHRS and CDR2 YFSETQ. CDR3 sequence: CASSLVGTGQETQYF. The CDR3 coding sequence is TGCGCCAGCAGCTTGGTCGGGACAGGACAAGAGACCCAGTACTTC.

This clone occurred once. This chain joins TRBV14 and TRBJ1-2, with D perhaps TRBD1 (5 bases). V lost 1 base and J 6 bases, leaving 9 bases between the germline ends. This CDR3 has 13 residues. The germline V gene has CDR1 SGHDN and CDR2 FVKESK. The CDR3 here is CASSQVEGDGYTF. The CDR3 DNA is TGTGCCAGCAGCCAAGTTGAAGGGGATGGCTACACCTTC. Full variable domain (outside the CDR3, taken from reference TRBV14 and TRBJ1-2): EAGVTQFPSHSVIEKGQTVTLRCDPISGHDNLYWYRRVMGKEIKFLLHFVKESKQDESGMPNNRFLAERTGGTYSTLKVQPAELEDSGVYFCASSQVEGDGYTFGSGTRLTVV.

Only one count was recorded for this clone. The rearrangement uses TRBV5-6 and TRBJ2-7, with D possibly being TRBD1 (6 bases). CDR3 length: 14 residues. The germline V gene has CDR1 SGHDT and CDR2 YYEEEE. The V end lost 0 bases, the J end lost 3 bases, and 10 bases lay between the germline ends. As DNA, the CDR3 is TGTGCCAGCAGCTTGGGGGACATACTCTACGAGCAGTACTTC. It specifies CASSLGDILYEQYF.

This clone showed up just once. The genes are TRBV10-3 and TRBJ2-5; 10 bases fit TRBD2. Germline CDR1 and CDR2: ENHRY and SYGVKD. Trimming at V came to 7 bases and at J to 4 bases, leaving 15 bases not matched to a gene. The CDR3 sequence is 17 residues long. CDR3 DNA sequence: TGTGCCATCACCTCCGCCCTCAGCGGGGGGGCCCCAGAGACCCAGTACTTC. This translates into CAITSALSGGAPETQYF.

The rearrangement links TRBV30 to TRBJ2-5; 9 bases line up with TRBD1. The CDR3 spans 15 residues. The ends lost 1 base at V and 1 base at J; junction bases unmatched: 4. CDR1 GTSNPN and CDR2 SVGIG come from the germline V gene (reference sequence). CDR3 nucleotide sequence: TGTGCCTGGAGTGCGGGACAGGGTAGCCAAGAGACCCAGTACTTC. It yields the protein CAWSAGQGSQETQYF.

The chain uses TRBV6-5 and TRBJ1-2; 11 nucleotides line up with TRBD1. Germline V gene lookup returns CDR1 MNHEY and CDR2 SVGAGI. This CDR3 spans 14 amino acids. Trimming removed 2 bases from V and 8 bases from J; junction bases left unmatched: 4. Here the CDR3 DNA reads TGTGCCAGCAGTTACGGGGACAGGGGGACGGGCTACACCTTC. This sequence encodes CASSYGDRGTGYTF.

This clone has just a few counts. This chain uses TRBV9 with TRBJ2-1; TRBD1 is a possible D gene (5 bases). Germline V gene sequence: CDR1 SGDLS, CDR2 YYNGEE. The CDR3 is 15 amino acids. V lost 4 bases to trimming and J lost 5 bases, with 16 bases between them. The CDR3 bases are TGTGCCAGCAGCTCCCAGGGTAACGCACACAATGAGCAGTTCTTC. It specifies CASSSQGNAHNEQFF.

The chain links TRBV5-1 to TRBJ2-7; D unresolved. There are 12 residues in the CDR3. Germline V gene data show CDR1 as SGHRS and CDR2 as YFSETQ. The V end lost 2 bases, the J end lost 4 bases, and 7 bases lay between the germline ends. CDR3 bases: TGCGCCAGCAGCTTCGTCGGGTACGAGCAGTACTTC. It codes for CASSFVGYEQYF.

The chain links TRBV27 to TRBJ2-1; the match to TRBD2 covers 11 bases. In germline, CDR1 is MNHEY, CDR2 SMNVEV (reference sequence). CDR3 size: 13 residues. The junction had 7 bases not matched to a gene; V was cut back by 3 bases and J by 15 bases. CDR3 in amino acids: CASSFRGLAAPFF. As DNA, the CDR3 is TGTGCCAGCAGTTTTAGGGGACTAGCGGCCCCGTTCTTC.

The chain recombines TRBV2 with TRBJ1-6; 8 nucleotides agree with TRBD1. V shed 7 bases, J shed 7 bases, and the junction held 6 bases outside the gene matches. Germline V gives CDR1 SNHLY, CDR2 FYNNEI. The CDR3 totals 14 residues. The CDR3 bases are TGTGCCAGCATCTCCGACAGGGGCAATTCACCCCTCCACTTT. Its translation is CASISDRGNSPLHF. The variable domain in full, completed from reference TRBV2 and TRBJ1-6, reads EPEVTQTPSHQVTQMGQEVILRCVPISNHLYFYWYRQILGQKVEFLVSFYNNEISEKSEIFDDQFSVERPDGSNFTLKIRSTKLEDSAMYFCASISDRGNSPLHFGNGTRLTVT.

Written as DNA, the CDR3 is TGTGCCAGCAGTGTGGCGGATAACTATGGCTACACCTTC. Its protein is CASSVADNYGYTF. V usage is TRBV2 and J usage is TRBJ1-2, with D uncertain. The CDR3 length is 13 residues. Trimming shortened V by 4 bases and J by 1 base, and 7 bases separated the two germline ends. CDR1 and CDR2 from the germline V gene are SNHLY and FYNNEI.

The V call is TRBV4-2, the J call TRBJ2-1; D may be TRBD1 (5 bases). CDR1 and CDR2 (germline): LGHNA, YNFKEQ. CDR3 length: 14 amino acids. V was cut by 1 base and J by 7 bases, with 11 bases left in between. The CDR3 DNA is TGTGCCAGCAGCCAAGTAGGGGATTTGAATGAGCAGTTCTTC. Its protein is CASSQVGDLNEQFF.